A selection of T cell receptor beta chains follows, all from one sample in a study of cytomegalovirus exposure and HLA in healthy donors. Using immunoSEQ multiplex PCR, the repertoire was profiled, and TCRdb retains in-frame clones only, with some absent. The table lists 150,000 to 200,000 clones, about 86% of them singletons. Sample: PBMCs. The receptors originated from a woman aged 18-29 years in good health and CMV-seropositive. CDR3s leave out the opening cysteine and the closing phenylalanine or tryptophan.

J gene: TRBJ2-3
V gene: TRBV11-1
CDR3 protein: ASSLWRGGGDTQY

J gene: TRBJ2-5
V gene: TRBV30
CDR3 protein: AWGPQGETQY

J gene: TRBJ2-3
V gene: TRBV7-2
CDR3 protein: ASSFSSTGDLGDTQY

J gene: TRBJ2-7
V gene: TRBV15
CDR3 protein: ATSRETGPNYEQY

J gene: TRBJ2-2
V gene: TRBV19
CDR3 protein: ASKGTGGYTGELF

J gene: TRBJ2-2
V gene: TRBV2
CDR3 protein: ASSPGHQNTGELF

J gene: TRBJ2-3
V gene: TRBV7-2
CDR3 protein: ASSLQRGATDTQY

J gene: TRBJ2-2
V gene: TRBV12-5
CDR3 protein: ASGLAQRGGANPTQTTGELF

J gene: TRBJ1-2
V gene: TRBV5-4
CDR3 protein: ASSLDLRVANYGYT

J gene: TRBJ2-3
V gene: TRBV11-3
CDR3 protein: ASSLERTSTDTQY

J gene: TRBJ1-6
V gene: TRBV6-5
CDR3 protein: ASSYGTGTSPLH

J gene: TRBJ2-7
V gene: TRBV5-1
CDR3 protein: ASSWFEGNYEQY

J gene: TRBJ2-1
V gene: TRBV7-2
CDR3 protein: ASSYFQGRPF

J gene: TRBJ1-2
V gene: TRBV5-5
CDR3 protein: ASSPDTYGYT

J gene: TRBJ1-1
V gene: TRBV13
CDR3 protein: ASSLWGRLDTEAF

J gene: TRBJ1-1
V gene: TRBV18
CDR3 protein: ASSPPRTGTEAF

J gene: TRBJ2-2
V gene: TRBV27
CDR3 protein: ASTSVRGITGELF

J gene: TRBJ1-1
V gene: TRBV2
CDR3 protein: ASSFPGQGAPRFNTEAF

J gene: TRBJ1-1
V gene: TRBV30
CDR3 protein: AWSAVKDRGQKGTEAF

J gene: TRBJ1-6
V gene: TRBV9
CDR3 protein: ASSETGFNSPLH

J gene: TRBJ1-5
V gene: TRBV30
CDR3 protein: AWSVYRAEYSNQPQH

J gene: TRBJ2-3
V gene: TRBV6-1
CDR3 protein: ASLRERGFADTQY

J gene: TRBJ1-1
V gene: TRBV28
CDR3 protein: ASTAGVVGPGSEAF

J gene: TRBJ2-7
V gene: TRBV28
CDR3 protein: ASAPTGGVGQY

J gene: TRBJ2-5
V gene: TRBV5-1
CDR3 protein: ASSLGGIDQETQY

J gene: TRBJ1-4
V gene: TRBV2
CDR3 protein: ASSGGRTGGTEKLF

J gene: TRBJ2-1
V gene: TRBV4-1
CDR3 protein: ASRQPGTGHYNEQF

J gene: TRBJ2-6
V gene: TRBV4-3
CDR3 protein: ASSQDGGTGANVLT

J gene: TRBJ2-3
V gene: TRBV7-9
CDR3 protein: ASSPSTSPDTQY

J gene: TRBJ1-2
V gene: TRBV7-2
CDR3 protein: ASSPPDRGPPGYT

J gene: TRBJ2-7
V gene: TRBV5-5
CDR3 protein: ASSLANYEQY

J gene: TRBJ1-1
V gene: TRBV28
CDR3 protein: ASSIQGSMAF

J gene: TRBJ1-5
V gene: TRBV19
CDR3 protein: ASSPLRQPQH

J gene: TRBJ2-3
V gene: TRBV5-6
CDR3 protein: ASSVRDRQY

J gene: TRBJ1-1
V gene: TRBV14
CDR3 protein: ASSFLDGTAAF

J gene: TRBJ1-2
V gene: TRBV30
CDR3 protein: AWSRRGVSYGYT

J gene: TRBJ2-5
V gene: TRBV7-3
CDR3 protein: ASSFRSTRETQY

J gene: TRBJ1-5
V gene: TRBV11-3
CDR3 protein: ASSLERDQPQH

J gene: TRBJ2-6
V gene: TRBV2
CDR3 protein: AKQGLAGGRSGANVLT

J gene: TRBJ1-4
V gene: TRBV18
CDR3 protein: ASSRTRGTEKLF

J gene: TRBJ2-2
V gene: TRBV5-1
CDR3 protein: ASKPGSGGAPTGELF

J gene: TRBJ1-1
V gene: TRBV28
CDR3 protein: ASNPRGARTEAF

J gene: TRBJ2-1
V gene: TRBV4-2
CDR3 protein: ASSQQSGGANEQF

J gene: TRBJ2-5
V gene: TRBV6-1
CDR3 protein: ASIEGGMYQETQY

J gene: TRBJ1-3
V gene: TRBV12-2
CDR3 protein: ASRESASSGNTIY